The 27 T cell receptor beta chains listed next were all sequenced from one sample in a study of blood T cell repertoires in COVID-19. Sequencing was performed with immunoSEQ multiplex PCR; in TCRdb, only in-frame clones are kept and a portion is missing. The sample has 250,000 to 400,000 clones, around 89% seen once. The sequencing input was peripheral blood. These receptors were taken from a woman aged 25 to 45 with COVID-19, enrolled during active disease.

This clone was counted once. This chain links TRBV30 with TRBJ2-3; no firm D call. Germline CDR1 is GTSNPN and CDR2 is SVGIG (reference sequence). The V gene lost 0 bases and the J gene lost 5 bases, with 6 bases spanning the gap. CDR3 size: 12 residues. The CDR3 spells CAWSVLGDTQYF. In DNA form, the CDR3 reads TGTGCCTGGAGTGTGCTAGGAGATACGCAGTATTTT.

This chain joins TRBV19 and TRBJ1-5; D possibly corresponds to TRBD1 (5 bases). Germline CDR1 is LNHDA and CDR2 is SQIVND (reference sequence). The CDR3 consists of 15 residues. V shed 6 bases and J shed 4 bases, with 16 bases lying between them. CDR3 sequence: CASRPQGGGNQPQHF. CDR3 nucleotide sequence: TGTGCCAGTAGACCTCAGGGAGGTGGGAATCAGCCCCAGCATTTT.

A note on this clone: The same CDR3 is also encoded by other DNA sequences in this sample. This chain connects TRBV12-3 or TRBV12-4 to TRBJ2-3; D perhaps matches TRBD2 (5 bases). The CDR3 consists of 11 residues. Deletions cut 5 bases from V and 6 bases from J, with 6 bases between. In DNA, the CDR3 is TGTGCCAGCAGTCCGGGGGATACGCAGTATTTT. It codes for CASSPGDTQYF.

The V call is TRBV18, the J call TRBJ1-2; no clear D gene. This CDR3 contains 14 residues. The germline V gene encodes CDR1 KGHSH and CDR2 LQKENI. V lost 2 bases, J lost 7 bases, and 14 bases lay in between. The CDR3, as DNA: TGTGCCAGCTCACCAGCGATTAACAGTGGTGGCTACACCTTC. It codes for CASSPAINSGGYTF. Using reference TRBV18 and TRBJ1-2 for the parts outside the CDR3, the full variable domain is NAGVMQNPRHLVRRRGQEARLRCSPMKGHSHVYWYRQLPEEGLKFMVYLQKENIIDESGMPKERFSAEFPKEGPSILRIQQVVRGDSAAYFCASSPAINSGGYTFGSGTRLTVV.

This clone was counted a single time. The chain uses TRBV5-1 and TRBJ2-2; TRBD2 matches at 7 bases. The CDR3 covers 17 residues. The ends lost 3 bases at V and 0 bases at J; junction bases unmatched: 8. The germline V gene has CDR1 SGHRS and CDR2 YFSETQ. CDR3 nucleotide sequence: TGCGCCAGCAGCTCTGACGGGGAGGGACCGAACACCGGGGAGCTGTTTTTT. It codes for CASSSDGEGPNTGELFF.

This chain connects TRBV6-5 to TRBJ1-5; D not resolved. V lost 6 bases and J lost 5, with 2 bases in between. The V gene's germline CDR1 is MNHEY and CDR2 SVGAGI. The length of the CDR3 is 10 residues. The CDR3 DNA follows: TGTGCCAGCAGCGATCAGCCCCAGCATTTT. It is translated as CASSDQPQHF.

The chain has TRBV7-9 and TRBJ1-1; no firm D call. V was clipped by 5 bases and J by 1 base, with 11 bases between them. CDR3 length: 14 amino acids. Germline V CDR1 and CDR2: SEHNR, FQNEAQ (reference sequence). CDR3: CASSLFFGNTEAFF. CDR3 nucleotides: TGTGCCAGCAGCCTATTTTTTGGGAACACTGAAGCTTTCTTT.

The count of this clone is one. The V gene is TRBV5-6, the J gene TRBJ1-2; D not certain. The CDR3 is made up of 13 amino acids. V was pared by 5 bases and J by 1 base, with 9 bases between. Per germline, CDR1 SGHDT and CDR2 YYEEEE. DNA for the CDR3: TGTGCCAGCAGGTACACAAGTAACTATGGCTACACCTTC. The encoded protein is CASRYTSNYGYTF.

The V gene is TRBV5-1, the J gene TRBJ1-5, with D maybe TRBD1 (5 bases). Germline V CDR1 and CDR2: SGHRS, YFSETQ. Trimming left V 0 bases short and J 5 bases short, with 9 bases between. The CDR3 extends over 14 amino acids. CDR3 sequence (DNA): TGCGCCAGCAGCTTGGGGGGGGTCGATCAGCCCCAGCATTTT. Residues: CASSLGGVDQPQHF.

The rearrangement joins TRBV4-1 to TRBJ1-5; 7 bases match TRBD1. CDR3 length: 17 amino acids. Germline trimming cut 4 bases from V and 6 bases from J; bases unmatched to any gene: 15. Germline lookup yields CDR1 MGHRA and CDR2 YSYEKL. The CDR3 nucleotides are TGCGCCAGCAGCCGCCGAAGTGAAGGGGGCGAGGGTCAGCCCCAGCATTTT. This translates into CASSRRSEGGEGQPQHF.

V and J are TRBV28 and TRBJ1-2; D might be TRBD1 (6 bases). Germline assignment: CDR1 MDHEN and CDR2 SYDVKM. Between the trimmed V and J ends, which lost 6 bases and 4 bases, there was a span of 12 bases. The CDR3 runs 13 residues. The CDR3 region has the DNA TGTGCCAGCAGACCCCGGACAGTCTATGGCTACACCTTC. Protein product: CASRPRTVYGYTF.

This chain links TRBV5-1 with TRBJ1-1; TRBD1 aligns across 9 bases. J lost 0 bases, V lost 5 bases, and 8 bases had no gene match. In germline, CDR1 is SGHRS, CDR2 YFSETQ. This CDR3 is 16 amino acids long. The CDR3 loop reads CASSSTGGSMNTEAFF. The CDR3 nucleotides are TGCGCCAGCAGTTCGACAGGGGGTTCAATGAACACTGAAGCTTTCTTT.

The V call is TRBV11-3, the J call TRBJ2-7; D might be TRBD1 (5 bases). Trimming removed 3 bases from V and 6 bases from J, with 18 bases in between. The CDR3 extends over 15 amino acids. Germline values: CDR1 SGHNT, CDR2 YENEEA. Here the CDR3 DNA reads TGTGCCAGCAGCTTGCTCGGTCGGCAGGGTGGCGAGCAGTACTTC. Amino acids: CASSLLGRQGGEQYF. The entire variable domain, with the rest obtained from reference TRBV11-3 and TRBJ2-7, is as follows: EAGVVQSPRYKIIEKKQPVAFWCNPISGHNTLYWYLQNLGQGPELLIRYENEEAVDDSQLPKDRFSAERLKGVDSTLKIQPAELGDSAVYLCASSLLGRQGGEQYFGPGTRLTVT.

This rearrangement joins TRBV19 to TRBJ1-2, with a possible D match to TRBD1 (5 bases). The ends were cut back, 7 bases at V and 3 bases at J, with 18 bases in the middle. The CDR3 has 15 residues. From germline, CDR1 is LNHDA and CDR2 SQIVND (reference sequence). The CDR3: CASKVRDSIDYGYTF. As DNA, the CDR3 is TGTGCCAGTAAGGTTCGGGACTCCATCGACTATGGCTACACCTTC.

This rearrangement joins TRBV11-2 to TRBJ2-7; unclear D gene. The V gene's germline CDR1 is SGHAT and CDR2 FQNNGV. This CDR3 region has 15 residues. V shed 5 bases and J shed 3 bases, with 17 bases lying between them. The CDR3 DNA sequence: TGTGCCAGCAGCCCCTCACCAACAGCAGGCTACGAGCAGTACTTC. The encoded protein is CASSPSPTAGYEQYF.

CDR3 nucleotide sequence: TGTGCCAGCAGCTTTGACAGATACCAAGAGACCCAGTACTTC. As protein: CASSFDRYQETQYF. J is TRBJ2-5 and V is TRBV5-5; D is perhaps TRBD1 (5 bases). Trimming left V 2 bases short and J 0 bases short, with 8 bases between. From germline, CDR1 is SGHKS and CDR2 YYEKEE (reference sequence). There are 14 residues in the CDR3.

The V call is TRBV5-8, the J call TRBJ1-6; TRBD1 aligns across 8 bases. V shed 4 bases, J shed 7 bases, and the junction held 7 bases outside the gene matches. CDR1 SGHTS and CDR2 YDEGEE come from the germline V gene. The CDR3 sequence is 15 residues long. CDR3 protein: CASSPRDRRNSPLHF. The CDR3 bases are TGTGCCAGCAGCCCCCGGGACAGGCGAAATTCACCCCTCCACTTT.

The rearrangement uses TRBV5-1 and TRBJ2-3; D perhaps matches TRBD2 (5 bases). This CDR3 is built from 16 residues. V lost 0 bases and J 7 bases, leaving 18 bases between the germline ends. Germline CDR1 is SGHRS and CDR2 is YFSETQ. This CDR3 is CASSLANGIHMNTQYF. The CDR3, as DNA: TGCGCCAGCAGCTTGGCCAACGGGATACACATGAATACGCAGTATTTT. Variable domain in full (rest from reference TRBV5-1 and TRBJ2-3): KAGVTQTPRYLIKTRGQQVTLSCSPISGHRSVSWYQQTPGQGLQFLFEYFSETQRNKGNFPGRFSGRQFSNSRSEMNVSTLELGDSALYLCASSLANGIHMNTQYFGPGTRLTVL.

The chain has TRBV9 and TRBJ2-5; D gene ambiguous. The germline V gene encodes CDR1 SGDLS and CDR2 YYNGEE. V gave up 0 bases and J gave up 4 bases, with 7 bases separating them. This CDR3 is 13 amino acids long. The CDR3: CASSVGGAETQYF. CDR3 bases: TGTGCCAGCAGCGTAGGAGGTGCAGAGACCCAGTACTTC.

The chain joins TRBV28 to TRBJ2-7; D not resolved. This CDR3 contains 12 residues. Germline V gene lookup returns CDR1 MDHEN and CDR2 SYDVKM. V lost 6 bases to trimming and J lost 0 bases, with 6 bases between them. The CDR3 DNA follows: TGTGCCAGCAGCTTCGGCTCCTACGAGCAGTACGTC. Protein sequence: CASSFGSYEQYV.

This chain uses TRBV7-6 with TRBJ2-3; a possible D gene is TRBD2 (6 bases). The V gene lost 2 bases and the J gene lost 0 bases, with 9 bases spanning the gap. Germline V gene data show CDR1 as SGHVS and CDR2 as FNYEAQ. CDR3 length: 15 residues. CDR3 DNA: TGTGCCAGCAGCTTAATCAGCGGGAGCACAGATACGCAGTATTTT. It specifies CASSLISGSTDTQYF.

The CDR3, as DNA: TGTGCCAGCAGCCCCTTTGGAGGGCCCACGGATGAGCAGTTCTTC. Translating gives CASSPFGGPTDEQFF. The chain recombines TRBV3-1 (or the pseudogene TRBV3-2) with TRBJ2-1; D possibly corresponds to TRBD2 (6 bases). Germline lookup yields CDR1 LGHDT and CDR2 YNNKEL (reference sequence). The V end was cut by 4 bases, the J end by 8 bases, with 18 bases between. The CDR3 has 15 amino acids.

This clone was picked up one time. The gene calls are TRBV19 and TRBJ1-2; D is unclear. This CDR3 spans 14 amino acids. Germline V gives CDR1 LNHDA, CDR2 SQIVND (reference sequence). Trimming stripped 3 bases from V and 4 bases from J, with 12 bases between. The CDR3 spells CASSMGSQIYGYTF. The CDR3 DNA reads as TGTGCCAGTAGTATGGGGAGCCAGATCTATGGCTACACCTTC.

This clone was found once. The J gene is TRBJ2-5, the V gene TRBV12-3 or TRBV12-4; D remains unclear. This CDR3 region has 13 residues. The V gene lost 5 bases and the J gene lost 5 bases, with 12 bases spanning the gap. CDR3 amino acids: CASSPGVRETQYF. The CDR3 DNA sequence: TGTGCCAGCAGTCCAGGCGTCCGGGAGACCCAGTACTTC.

This chain joins TRBV27 and TRBJ1-2, with D possibly TRBD1 on 5 matching bases. The CDR3 has 15 amino acids. V lost 0 bases and J lost 4, with 12 bases in between. Germline V gene lookup returns CDR1 MNHEY and CDR2 SMNVEV (reference sequence). CDR3 DNA sequence: TGTGCCAGCAGTTTATCGGTCAGGGCCCCCTATGGCTACACCTTC. Its translation: CASSLSVRAPYGYTF.

V is TRBV7-8 and J is TRBJ1-4; TRBD1 is a possible D gene (5 bases). Per germline, CDR1 SGHVS and CDR2 FQNEAQ. The CDR3 runs to 13 residues. Trimming removed 6 bases at V and 10 bases at J, with 15 bases between. CDR3 coding DNA: TGTGCCAGCAGGCCGGGGGGTTTGGGAAAACTGTTTTTT. Translating it yields CASRPGGLGKLFF.

The chain couples TRBV12-3 or TRBV12-4 to TRBJ1-6; D is unclear. The CDR3 is 12 residues long. This CDR3 reads CAVGQNNSPLHF. CDR3 DNA: TGTGCAGTTGGGCAAAATAATTCACCCCTCCACTTT.